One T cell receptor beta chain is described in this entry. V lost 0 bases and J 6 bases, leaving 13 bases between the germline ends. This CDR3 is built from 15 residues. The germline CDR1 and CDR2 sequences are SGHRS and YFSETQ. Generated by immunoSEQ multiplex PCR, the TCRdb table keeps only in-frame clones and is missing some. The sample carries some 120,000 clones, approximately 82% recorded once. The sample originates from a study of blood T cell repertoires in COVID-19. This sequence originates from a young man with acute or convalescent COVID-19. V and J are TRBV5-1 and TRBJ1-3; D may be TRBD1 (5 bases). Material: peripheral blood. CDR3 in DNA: TGCGCCAGCAGCTTGGAAGGGGTTCACGAAAACACCATATATTTT. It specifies CASSLEGVHENTIYF.